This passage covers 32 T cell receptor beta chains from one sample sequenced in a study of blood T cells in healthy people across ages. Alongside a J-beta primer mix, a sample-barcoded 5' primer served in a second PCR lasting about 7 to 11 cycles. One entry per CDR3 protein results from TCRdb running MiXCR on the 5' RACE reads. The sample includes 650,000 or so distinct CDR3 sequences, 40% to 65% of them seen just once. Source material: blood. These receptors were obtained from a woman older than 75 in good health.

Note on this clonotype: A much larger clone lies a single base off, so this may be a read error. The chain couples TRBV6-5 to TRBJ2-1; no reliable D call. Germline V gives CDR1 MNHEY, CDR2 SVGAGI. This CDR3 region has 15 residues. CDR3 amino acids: CAGSYIQMLYNEQFF. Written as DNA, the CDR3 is TGTGCCGGCAGTTATATCCAAATGTTATACAATGAGCAGTTCTTC.

The CDR3 nucleotides read TGTGCCAGCAGCCCCTACGGGGAAATGAGCTCCTACAATGAGCAGTTCTTC. It translates to CASSPYGEMSSYNEQFF. The chain has TRBV7-6 and TRBJ2-1; tentatively, D is TRBD2 (5 bases). Germline V gene data show CDR1 as SGHVS and CDR2 as FNYEAQ. Trimming stripped 5 bases from V and 0 bases from J, with 17 bases between. CDR3 length equals 17 residues.

The CDR3 bases are TGCGCCAGCAGCTTTTCGGCCCCTAACAATGAGCAGTTCTTC. It yields the protein CASSFSAPNNEQFF. The chain combines TRBV5-1 with TRBJ2-1; D is unclear. CDR1 and CDR2 (germline): SGHRS, YFSETQ. Trimming cost V 2 bases and J 5 bases, with 11 bases left between them. The CDR3 extends over 14 amino acids.

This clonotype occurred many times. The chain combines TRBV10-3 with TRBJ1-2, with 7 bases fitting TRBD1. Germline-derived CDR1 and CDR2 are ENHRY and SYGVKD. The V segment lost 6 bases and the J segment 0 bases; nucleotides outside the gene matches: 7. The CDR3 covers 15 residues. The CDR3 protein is CAIRSGQEANYGYTF. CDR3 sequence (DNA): TGTGCCATCAGGAGCGGACAGGAAGCTAACTATGGCTACACCTTC.

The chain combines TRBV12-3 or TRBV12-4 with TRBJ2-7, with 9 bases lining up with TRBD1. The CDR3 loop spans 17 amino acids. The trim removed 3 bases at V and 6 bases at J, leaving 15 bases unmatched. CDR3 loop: CASSFAFGTGWLTEQYF. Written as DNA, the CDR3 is TGTGCCAGCAGTTTCGCCTTTGGGACAGGGTGGTTAACCGAGCAGTACTTC.

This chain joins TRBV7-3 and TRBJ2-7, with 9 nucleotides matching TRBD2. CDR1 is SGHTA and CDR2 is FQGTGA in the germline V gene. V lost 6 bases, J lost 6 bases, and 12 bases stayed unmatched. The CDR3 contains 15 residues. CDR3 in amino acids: CASRRSGLANGEQYF. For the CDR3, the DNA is TGTGCCAGCAGACGGTCAGGACTAGCGAACGGCGAGCAGTACTTC. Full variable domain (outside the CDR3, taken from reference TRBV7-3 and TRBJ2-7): GAGVSQTPSNKVTEKGKYVELRCDPISGHTALYWYRQSLGQGPEFLIYFQGTGAADDSGLPNDRFFAVRPEGSVSTLKIQRTERGDSAVYLCASRRSGLANGEQYFGPGTRLTVT.

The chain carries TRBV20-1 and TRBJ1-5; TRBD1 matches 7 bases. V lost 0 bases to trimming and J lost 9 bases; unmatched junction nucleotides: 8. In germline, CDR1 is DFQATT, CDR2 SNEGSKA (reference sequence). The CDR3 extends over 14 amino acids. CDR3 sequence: CSARDQDRSGPQHF. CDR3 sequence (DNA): TGCAGTGCTAGAGATCAGGACAGGTCGGGGCCCCAGCATTTT.

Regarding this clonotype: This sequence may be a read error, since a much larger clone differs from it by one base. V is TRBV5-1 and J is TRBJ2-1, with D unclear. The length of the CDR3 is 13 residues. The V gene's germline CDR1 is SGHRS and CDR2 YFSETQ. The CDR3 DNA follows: TGCGCCGGCAGCCCCCTCTTCAACAATGAGCAGTTCTTC. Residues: CAGSPLFNNEQFF.

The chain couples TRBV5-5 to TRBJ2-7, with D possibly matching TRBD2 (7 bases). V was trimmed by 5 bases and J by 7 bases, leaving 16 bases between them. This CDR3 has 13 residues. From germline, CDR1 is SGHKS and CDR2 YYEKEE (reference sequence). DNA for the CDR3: TGTGCCAGCAGGGCACGGGGGGCTGGTGAGCAGTACTTC. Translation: CASRARGAGEQYF.

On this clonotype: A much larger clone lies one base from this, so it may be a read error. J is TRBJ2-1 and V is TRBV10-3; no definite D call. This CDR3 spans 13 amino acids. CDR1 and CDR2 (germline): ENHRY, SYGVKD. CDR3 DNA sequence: TGTGCCATCGGTGAGGTGTCAGACAATGAGCAGTTCTTC. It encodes CAIGEVSDNEQFF.

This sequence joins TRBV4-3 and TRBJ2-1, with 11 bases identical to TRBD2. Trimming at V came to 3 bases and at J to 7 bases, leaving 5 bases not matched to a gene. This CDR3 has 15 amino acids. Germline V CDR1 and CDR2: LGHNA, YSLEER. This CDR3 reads CASSHLTSGGNEQFF. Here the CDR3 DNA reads TGCGCCAGCAGCCATTTAACTAGCGGGGGAAATGAGCAGTTCTTC.

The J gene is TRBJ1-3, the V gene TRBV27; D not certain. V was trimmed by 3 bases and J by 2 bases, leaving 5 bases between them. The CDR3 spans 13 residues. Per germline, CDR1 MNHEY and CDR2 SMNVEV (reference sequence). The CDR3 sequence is CASSLTAGNTIYF. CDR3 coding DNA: TGTGCCAGCAGTTTGACTGCTGGAAACACCATATATTTT.

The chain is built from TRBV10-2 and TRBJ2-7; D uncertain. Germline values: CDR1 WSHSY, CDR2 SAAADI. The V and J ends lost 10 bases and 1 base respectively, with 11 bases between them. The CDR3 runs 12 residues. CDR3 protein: CATERTSYEQYF. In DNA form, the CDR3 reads TGCGCCACCGAACGGACGTCCTACGAGCAGTACTTC.

This CDR3 is CSARARPYEQYF. DNA for the CDR3: TGCAGTGCTAGAGCACGCCCCTACGAGCAGTACTTC. The rearrangement uses TRBV20-1 and TRBJ2-5; D ambiguous. Judging by the DNA end, TRBJ2-7 fits better; the J call may be wrong. Germline V gene data show CDR1 as DFQATT and CDR2 as SNEGSKA (reference sequence). CDR3 length: 12 amino acids.

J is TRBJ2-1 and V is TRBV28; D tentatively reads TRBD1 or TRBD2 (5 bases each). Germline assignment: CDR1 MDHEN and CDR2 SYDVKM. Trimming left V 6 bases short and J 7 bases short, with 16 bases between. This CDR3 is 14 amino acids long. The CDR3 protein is CASSPLSEGNEQFF. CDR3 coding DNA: TGTGCCAGCAGCCCCCTCAGTGAGGGGAATGAGCAGTTCTTC.

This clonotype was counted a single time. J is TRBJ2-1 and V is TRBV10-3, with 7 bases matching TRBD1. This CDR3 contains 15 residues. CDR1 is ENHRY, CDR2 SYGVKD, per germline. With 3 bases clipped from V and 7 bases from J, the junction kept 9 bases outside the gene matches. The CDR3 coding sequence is TGTGCCATCAGTGACGTGACAGGGTGGACAAATGAGCAGTTCTTC. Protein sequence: CAISDVTGWTNEQFF.

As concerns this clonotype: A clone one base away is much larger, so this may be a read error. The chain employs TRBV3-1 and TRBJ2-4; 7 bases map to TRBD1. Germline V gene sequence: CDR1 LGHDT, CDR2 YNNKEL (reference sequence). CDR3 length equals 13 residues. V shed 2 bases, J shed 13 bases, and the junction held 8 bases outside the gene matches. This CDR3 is CASSQTGDNEQYF. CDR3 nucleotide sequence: TGTGCCAGCAGCCAAACAGGGGACAATGAGCAGTACTTC.

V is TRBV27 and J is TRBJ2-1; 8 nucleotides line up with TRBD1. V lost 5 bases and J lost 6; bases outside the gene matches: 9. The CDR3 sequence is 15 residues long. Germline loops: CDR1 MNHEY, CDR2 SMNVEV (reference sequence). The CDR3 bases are TGTGCCAGCAGTCCCTCCTGGACAGGGCTCAATGAGCAGTTCTTC. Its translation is CASSPSWTGLNEQFF.

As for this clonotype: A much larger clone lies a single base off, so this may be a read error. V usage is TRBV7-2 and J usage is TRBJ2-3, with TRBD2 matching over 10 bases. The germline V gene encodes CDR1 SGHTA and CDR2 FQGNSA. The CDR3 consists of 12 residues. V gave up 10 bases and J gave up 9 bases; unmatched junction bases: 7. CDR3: CANGTSGTTQYF. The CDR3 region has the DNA TGTGCCAACGGAACTAGCGGGACAACGCAGTATTTT.

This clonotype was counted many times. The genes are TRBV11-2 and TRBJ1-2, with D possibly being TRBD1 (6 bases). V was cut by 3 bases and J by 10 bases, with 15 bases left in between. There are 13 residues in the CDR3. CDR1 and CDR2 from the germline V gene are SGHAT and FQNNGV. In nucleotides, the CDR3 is TGTGCCAGCAGCTTTGAGGGGGTCTCTGCCTACACCTTC. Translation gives CASSFEGVSAYTF.

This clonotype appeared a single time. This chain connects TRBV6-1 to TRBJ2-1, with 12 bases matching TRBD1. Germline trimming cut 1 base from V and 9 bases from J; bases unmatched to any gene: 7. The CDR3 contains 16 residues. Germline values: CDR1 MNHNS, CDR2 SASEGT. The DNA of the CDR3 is TGTGCCAGCAGTGAAGTGGGGGACAGGGGGCTACTTGAGCAGTTCTTC. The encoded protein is CASSEVGDRGLLEQFF.

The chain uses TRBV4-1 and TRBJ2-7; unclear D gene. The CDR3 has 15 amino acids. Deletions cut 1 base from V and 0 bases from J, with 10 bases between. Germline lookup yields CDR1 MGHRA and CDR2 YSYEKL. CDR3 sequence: CASSQGRGVSYEQYF. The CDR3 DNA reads TGCGCCAGCAGCCAAGGTCGCGGTGTCTCCTACGAGCAGTACTTC.

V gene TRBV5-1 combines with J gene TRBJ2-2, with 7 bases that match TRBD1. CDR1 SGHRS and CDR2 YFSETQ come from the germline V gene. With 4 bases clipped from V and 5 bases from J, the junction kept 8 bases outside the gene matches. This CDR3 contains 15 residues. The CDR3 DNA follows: TGCGCCAGCAGCCCGGGACAGTTATCTACCGGGGAGCTGTTTTTT. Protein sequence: CASSPGQLSTGELFF.

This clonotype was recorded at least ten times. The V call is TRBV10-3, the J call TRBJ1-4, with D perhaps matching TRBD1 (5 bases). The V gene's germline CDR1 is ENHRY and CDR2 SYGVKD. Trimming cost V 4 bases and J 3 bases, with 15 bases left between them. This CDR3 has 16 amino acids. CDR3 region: CAISAYGGDPNEKLFF. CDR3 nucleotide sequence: TGTGCCATCAGTGCTTATGGGGGAGACCCTAATGAAAAACTGTTTTTT.

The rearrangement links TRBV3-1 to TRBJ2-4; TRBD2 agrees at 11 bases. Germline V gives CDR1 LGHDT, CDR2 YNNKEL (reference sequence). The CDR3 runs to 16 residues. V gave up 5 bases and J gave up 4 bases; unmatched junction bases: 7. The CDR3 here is CASSEGTSGSKNIQYF. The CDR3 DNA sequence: TGTGCCAGCAGCGAGGGGACTAGCGGTTCGAAAAACATTCAGTACTTC.

CDR3 in DNA: TGTGCCAGCAGTCCATCGCTTAGGGGGTCCACTGAAGCTTTCTTT. It codes for CASSPSLRGSTEAFF. The chain couples TRBV12-3 or TRBV12-4 to TRBJ1-1; possibly TRBD1 for D (6 bases). The V gene lost 5 bases and the J gene lost 4 bases, with 17 bases spanning the gap. The CDR3 loop spans 15 amino acids.

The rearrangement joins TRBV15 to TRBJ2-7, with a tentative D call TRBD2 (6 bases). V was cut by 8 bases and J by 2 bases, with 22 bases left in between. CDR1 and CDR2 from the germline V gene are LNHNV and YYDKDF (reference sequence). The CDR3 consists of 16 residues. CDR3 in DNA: TGTGCCACCGGATATCCCCCCGGGGGAGACCCCTACGAGCAGTACTTC. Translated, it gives CATGYPPGGDPYEQYF.

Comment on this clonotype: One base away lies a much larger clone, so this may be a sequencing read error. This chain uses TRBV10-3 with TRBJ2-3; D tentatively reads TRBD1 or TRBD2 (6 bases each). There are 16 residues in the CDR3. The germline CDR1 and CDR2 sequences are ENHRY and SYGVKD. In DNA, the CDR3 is TGTGCCATCGGTGACTGGGGGGCCACAAGCACAGATACGCAGTATTTT. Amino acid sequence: CAIGDWGATSTDTQYF.

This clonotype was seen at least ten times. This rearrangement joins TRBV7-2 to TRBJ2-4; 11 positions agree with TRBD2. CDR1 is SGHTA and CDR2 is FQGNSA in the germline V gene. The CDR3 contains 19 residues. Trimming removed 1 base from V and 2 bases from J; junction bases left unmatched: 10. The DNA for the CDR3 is TGTGCCAGCAGCTTAGATCTAGCGGGAGGTTTGATTTCCAAAAACATTCAGTACTTC. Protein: CASSLDLAGGLISKNIQYF.

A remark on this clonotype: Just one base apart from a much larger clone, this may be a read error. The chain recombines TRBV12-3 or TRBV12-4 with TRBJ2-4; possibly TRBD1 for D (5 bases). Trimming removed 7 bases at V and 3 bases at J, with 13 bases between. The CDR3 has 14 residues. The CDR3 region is CASTRVLVKNIQYF. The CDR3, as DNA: TGTGCCAGCACCAGGGTGCTAGTCAAAAACATTCAGTACTTC.

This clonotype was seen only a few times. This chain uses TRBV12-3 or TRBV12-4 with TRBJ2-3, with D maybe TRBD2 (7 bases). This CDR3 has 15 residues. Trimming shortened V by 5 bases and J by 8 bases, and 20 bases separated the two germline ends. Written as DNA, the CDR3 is TGTGCCAGCAGTCGTCCCTTGGGGGGGGCGGGTACGCAGTATTTT. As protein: CASSRPLGGAGTQYF.

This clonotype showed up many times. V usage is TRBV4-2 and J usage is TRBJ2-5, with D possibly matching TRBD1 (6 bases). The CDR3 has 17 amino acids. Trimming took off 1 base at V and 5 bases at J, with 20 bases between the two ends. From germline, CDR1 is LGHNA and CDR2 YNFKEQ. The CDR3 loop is CASSQVGGSFTGETQYF. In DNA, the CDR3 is TGTGCCAGCAGCCAAGTAGGGGGTTCCTTCACGGGGGAGACCCAGTACTTC.